Listed below are T cell receptor beta chains from one sample, sequenced in a study of blood T cell repertoires in COVID-19. Clones were sequenced by immunoSEQ multiplex PCR, and TCRdb holds only the in-frame ones, with some missing. The sample lists roughly 300,000 clones; around 90% were seen once. Sequencing was performed on peripheral blood. Every receptor here comes from a man aged 18 to 30 with active or convalescent COVID-19. The CDR3 runs from the conserved cysteine through the conserved F or W. A row's size may be missing; if present it is once, few, many or a size class.

.	16	TRBJ2-3	TRBV2	CAIGTSGVGYTDTQYF
.	12	TRBJ2-5	TRBV3-1/TRBV3-2	CAAQERGETQYF
.	13	TRBJ2-1	TRBV7-9	CASSLTVANEQFF
.	14	TRBJ2-3	TRBV2	CASKEDRGLYTQYF
.	17	TRBJ2-1	TRBV15	CATSRDPGGPSYNEQFF
few	14	TRBJ1-1	TRBV2	CASHLRGLNTEAFF
.	14	TRBJ1-5	TRBV7-2	CASSEEVDLQPQHF
.	12	TRBJ2-7	TRBV7-9	CASSLAGEEQYF
few	15	TRBJ2-5	TRBV28	CASSSGGAEQETQYF
.	16	TRBJ1-5	TRBV6-6	CASSPQTGSFNQPQHF
few	13	TRBJ1-3	TRBV18	CASSTGSGNTIYF
.	12	TRBJ1-1	TRBV5-1	CASRILGAEAFF
.	20	TRBJ2-6	TRBV9	CASSPRATGSQPSGANVLTF
.	14	TRBJ1-1	TRBV21-1	CASSNGQGDQKAFF
.	13	TRBJ2-7	TRBV11-2	CASSPDSSYEQYF
.	13	TRBJ1-5	TRBV5-4	CASSFNRDQPQHF
once	13	TRBJ1-2	TRBV3-1/TRBV3-2	CASSQVARMGYTF
.	14	TRBJ2-7	TRBV27	CASRGRDRGYEQYF
.	17	TRBJ2-5	TRBV7-8	CASSPLAGGPVQETQYF
.	16	TRBJ2-2	TRBV19	CASMFTGTGMTGELFF
.	12	TRBJ1-1	TRBV19	CASRRGGSSAFF
.	13	TRBJ2-1	TRBV12-3/TRBV12-4	CASTQGAYNEQFF
.	14	TRBJ2-2	TRBV29-1	CSVWGHSNTGELFF
.	15	TRBJ2-1	TRBV6-2/TRBV6-3	CASSTLGGGAGEQFF
.	15	TRBJ1-1	TRBV2	CASRDTGTGTTEAFF
.	16	TRBJ1-1	TRBV6-6	CASSPIPGAGVTEAFF
.	13	TRBJ2-1	TRBV4-1	CASSLQGSDTRFF
.	15	TRBJ1-1	TRBV9	CASSVGGALNTEAFF
.	15	TRBJ1-5	TRBV6-5	CASSYRTGGNQPQHF
.	13	TRBJ2-7	TRBV6-5	CASSSQGSYEQYF
.	13	TRBJ1-2	TRBV15	CATSGKTGAFFAF
.	14	TRBJ1-2	TRBV4-1	CASSQATDRYGYTF
.	16	TRBJ1-6	TRBV7-9	CASSLQGGSYNSPLHF
.	13	TRBJ1-2	TRBV5-4	CASGQVTRDGYTF
.	20	TRBJ1-2	TRBV7-5	CARSFDRANVSSTFNYGYTF
.	16	TRBJ2-7	TRBV10-1	CASTEGGGQASYEQYF
.	11	TRBJ1-1	TRBV2	CASTPITEAFF
.	14	TRBJ1-6	TRBV6-6	CASRHQGAESPLHF
.	16	TRBJ1-2	TRBV10-1	CASSGQGLPITYGYTF
.	13	TRBJ2-5	TRBV2	CASKVDSRGAQYF